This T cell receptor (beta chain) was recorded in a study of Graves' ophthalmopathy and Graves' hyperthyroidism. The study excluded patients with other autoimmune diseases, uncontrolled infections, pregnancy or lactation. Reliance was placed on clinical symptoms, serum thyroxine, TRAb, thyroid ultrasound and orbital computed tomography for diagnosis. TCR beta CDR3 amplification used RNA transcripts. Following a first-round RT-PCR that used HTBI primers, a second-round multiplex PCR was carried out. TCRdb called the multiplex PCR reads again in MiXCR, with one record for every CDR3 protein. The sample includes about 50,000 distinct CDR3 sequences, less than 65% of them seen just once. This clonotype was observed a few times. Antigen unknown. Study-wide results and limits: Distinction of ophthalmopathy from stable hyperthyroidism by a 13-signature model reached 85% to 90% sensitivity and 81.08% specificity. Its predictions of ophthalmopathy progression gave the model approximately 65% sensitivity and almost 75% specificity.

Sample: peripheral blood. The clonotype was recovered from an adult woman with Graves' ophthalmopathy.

CDR3 in DNA: TGTGCCACCAGCAGGGACGATTCACCCCTCCACTTT. This encodes CATSRDDSPLHF. The rearrangement uses TRBV24-1 and TRBJ1-6; D perhaps matches TRBD1 (5 bases). CDR1 and CDR2 (germline): KGHDR, SFDVKD. The CDR3 extends over 12 amino acids. Trimming left V 7 bases short and J 8 bases short, with 8 bases between.